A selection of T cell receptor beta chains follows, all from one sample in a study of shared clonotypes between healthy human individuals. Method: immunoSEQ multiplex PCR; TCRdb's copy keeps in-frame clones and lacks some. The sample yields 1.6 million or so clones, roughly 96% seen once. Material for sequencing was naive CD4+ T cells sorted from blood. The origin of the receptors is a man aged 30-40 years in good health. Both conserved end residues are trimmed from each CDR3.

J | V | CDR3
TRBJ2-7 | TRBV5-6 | ASSLDYEQY
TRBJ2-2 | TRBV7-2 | ASSPEPPGAGELF
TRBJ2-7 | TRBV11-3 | ASSLAPKREQY
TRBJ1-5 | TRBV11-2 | ASSLGTGTGNQPQH
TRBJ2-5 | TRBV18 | ASSPARRQGSGETQY
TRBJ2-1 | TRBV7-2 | ASSLGRGGNVNEQF
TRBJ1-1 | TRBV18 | ASSPPQRIGAF
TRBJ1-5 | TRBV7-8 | ASSSLPDWSEGNQPQH
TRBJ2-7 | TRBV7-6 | ASSLKRPYEQY
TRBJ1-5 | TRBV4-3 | ASSQELGHSNQPQH
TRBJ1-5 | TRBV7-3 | ASSPTGASNQPQH
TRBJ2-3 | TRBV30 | AWRGDFTDTQY
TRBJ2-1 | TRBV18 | ASSPLRQYNEQF
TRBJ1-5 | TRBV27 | ASSPSGEHSLQPQH
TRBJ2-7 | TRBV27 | ASSPRGRPAYEQY
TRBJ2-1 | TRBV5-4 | ASSFQEEQF
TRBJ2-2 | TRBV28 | ASSLLGGTNTGELF
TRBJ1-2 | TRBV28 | ASSPRPGVNYGYT
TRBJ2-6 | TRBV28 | ASGDLQGVAGANVLT
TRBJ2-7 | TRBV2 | ASSGQDREQY
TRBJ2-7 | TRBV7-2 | ASSFVSSSYEQY
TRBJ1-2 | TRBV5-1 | ASSWTGGRDYGYT
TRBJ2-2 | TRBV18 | ASSPLRDRGSANTGELF
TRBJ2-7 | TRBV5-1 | ASSRDGSSYEQY
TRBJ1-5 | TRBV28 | ASSLDIRHQPQH
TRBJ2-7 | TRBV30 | AWSGGFEQY
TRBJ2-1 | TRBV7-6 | ASSLALAGGNNEQF
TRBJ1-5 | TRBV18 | ASSPNRDRGNQPQH